This TCR beta chain stems from a study of post-analysis software for immune sequencing data. About the research overall: Multiple sclerosis in the patients followed relapsing-remitting, secondary progressive and progressive-relapsing courses. Findings and caveats of the study: By F measure, samples from a shared preparation batch strongly co-clustered. Patients with multiple sclerosis recorded significantly lower normalized Chao1 diversity than controls, the study found.

A note on this clonotype: What it recognizes is unknown.

Prepared libraries of TCR beta cDNA carried unique molecular identifiers. TCRdb fed the PCR reads into MiXCR, producing one record per CDR3 protein. The table has about 810,000 distinct CDR3 sequences, about 57% seen once. The source is a girl aged 10 to 17 with multiple sclerosis. The sequenced sample was blood.

The CDR3 region is CSGGFRLAGAPSSYNEQFF. The CDR3 DNA reads as TGCAGCGGCGGCTTCAGACTAGCGGGGGCCCCGAGCTCCTACAATGAGCAGTTCTTC. The V and J genes are TRBV29-1 and TRBJ2-1; TRBD2 aligns across 12 bases. The CDR3 is made up of 19 amino acids. Germline V gene data show CDR1 as SQVTM and CDR2 as ANQGSEA. The V segment lost 7 bases and the J segment 0 bases; nucleotides outside the gene matches: 16.